Listed below are T cell receptor beta chains from one sample, sequenced in a study of Graves' ophthalmopathy and Graves' hyperthyroidism. Using its own MiXCR run on the multiplex PCR reads, TCRdb lists one record per CDR3 protein. The sample shows around 1,200,000 distinct CDR3 sequences, about 35% of them seen only once. The sequencing sample was made of peripheral blood or thyroid tissue (not recorded which). These receptors were obtained from an adult man with Graves' hyperthyroidism. Each CDR3 is given with its conserved first and last residue. D genes are given only for firm matches. Part of the rows lack a size; the others show once, few, many or a class for expanded clones.

CDR3 protein: CASSLGRALGETQYF; CDR3 DNA: TGCGCCAGCAGCTTGGGGCGTGCCTTGGGAGAGACCCAGTACTTC; V gene: TRBV5-1; clone size: -; D gene: -; J gene: TRBJ2-5
CDR3 protein: CASSKRTGGSTGELFF; CDR3 DNA: TGTGCCAGTAGTAAGAGGACAGGGGGCAGCACCGGGGAGCTGTTTTTT; V gene: TRBV19; clone size: many; D gene: TRBD1; J gene: TRBJ2-2
CDR3 protein: CASSLVARGGFGGELFF; CDR3 DNA: TGTGCCAGCAGCTTAGTCGCGCGGGGGGGCTTCGGCGGGGAGCTGTTTTTT; V gene: TRBV7-8; clone size: many; D gene: TRBD2; J gene: TRBJ2-2
CDR3 protein: CASSAGENYGYTF; CDR3 DNA: TGTGCCAGCAGTGCGGGGGAGAATTATGGCTACACCTTC; V gene: TRBV25-1; clone size: many; D gene: -; J gene: TRBJ1-2
CDR3 protein: CASSLGTGPIGELFF; CDR3 DNA: TGTGCCAGCAGCCTAGGGACAGGCCCTATCGGGGAGCTGTTTTTT; V gene: TRBV7-3; clone size: -; D gene: TRBD1; J gene: TRBJ2-2
CDR3 protein: CSVEDQASGGGF; CDR3 DNA: TGCAGCGTTGAAGATCAGGCTAGCGGGGGCGGGTTC; V gene: TRBV29-1; clone size: -; D gene: TRBD2; J gene: TRBJ2-5
CDR3 protein: CASSFEGVGYEQYF; CDR3 DNA: TGTGCCAGCAGCTTTGAGGGAGTAGGCTACGAGCAGTACTTC; V gene: TRBV7-9; clone size: -; D gene: -; J gene: TRBJ2-7
CDR3 protein: CAISEGGQGGEAFF; CDR3 DNA: TGTGCCATCAGTGAGGGGGGACAGGGTGGTGAAGCTTTCTTT; V gene: TRBV10-3; clone size: many; D gene: TRBD1; J gene: TRBJ1-1
CDR3 protein: CASSPGLGLADQETQYF; CDR3 DNA: TGTGCCAGCAGCCCTGGTTTGGGACTCGCGGATCAAGAGACCCAGTACTTC; V gene: TRBV11-3; clone size: many; D gene: -; J gene: TRBJ2-5
CDR3 protein: CASSPGDRANYGYTF; CDR3 DNA: TGTGCCAGCAGTCCGGGGGACCGAGCTAACTATGGCTACACCTTC; V gene: TRBV12-3/TRBV12-4; clone size: -; D gene: -; J gene: TRBJ1-2
CDR3 protein: CSAPGAGWDTEAFF; CDR3 DNA: TGCAGTGCCCCGGGGGCTGGATGGGATACTGAAGCTTTCTTT; V gene: TRBV20-1; clone size: many; D gene: -; J gene: TRBJ1-1
CDR3 protein: CASSSPSHEKLFF; CDR3 DNA: TGTGCCAGCAGCTCCCCCTCCCATGAAAAACTGTTTTTT; V gene: TRBV9; clone size: many; D gene: -; J gene: TRBJ1-4
CDR3 protein: CASSARTRDQYF; CDR3 DNA: TGTGCCAGCAGCGCAAGGACTAGAGACCAGTACTTC; V gene: TRBV7-9; clone size: -; D gene: TRBD2; J gene: TRBJ2-5
CDR3 protein: CASSEILISGRDPEQYF; CDR3 DNA: TGTGCCAGCAGTGAAATCCTAATATCTGGAAGGGATCCCGAGCAGTACTTC; V gene: TRBV2; clone size: few; D gene: -; J gene: TRBJ2-7
CDR3 protein: CASSPRDRGPANYGYTF; CDR3 DNA: TGCGCCAGCAGCCCCCGGGACAGGGGACCAGCTAACTATGGCTACACCTTC; V gene: TRBV5-1; clone size: -; D gene: TRBD1; J gene: TRBJ1-2
CDR3 protein: CASSSLRTTTNEKLFF; CDR3 DNA: TGTGCCAGCAGCTCCCTTCGTACTACAACTAATGAAAAACTGTTTTTT; V gene: TRBV7-9; clone size: many; D gene: -; J gene: TRBJ1-4
CDR3 protein: CAISEAGGLDTQYF; CDR3 DNA: TGTGCCATCAGTGAGGCAGGGGGTTTGGATACGCAGTATTTT; V gene: TRBV10-3; clone size: once; D gene: TRBD1; J gene: TRBJ2-3
CDR3 protein: CASSHQKGRGYEQYF; CDR3 DNA: TGCGCCAGCAGCCACCAAAAGGGCAGGGGCTACGAGCAGTACTTC; V gene: TRBV7-8; clone size: few; D gene: -; J gene: TRBJ2-7
CDR3 protein: CATSTGTGSYEQYF; CDR3 DNA: TGTGCCACCAGTACCGGGACAGGGTCCTACGAGCAGTACTTC; V gene: TRBV15; clone size: -; D gene: TRBD1; J gene: TRBJ2-7
CDR3 protein: CASTSGYLGGYTF; CDR3 DNA: TGTGCCAGCACTTCGGGTTACTTGGGTGGCTACACCTTC; V gene: TRBV28; clone size: -; D gene: -; J gene: TRBJ1-2
CDR3 protein: CASSPDGGNEQYF; CDR3 DNA: TGTGCCAGCAGCCCGGACGGGGGTAACGAGCAGTACTTC; V gene: TRBV7-8; clone size: many; D gene: -; J gene: TRBJ2-7
CDR3 protein: CASSSGASGGLYEQYF; CDR3 DNA: TGTGCCAGCAGCTCCGGGGCTAGCGGGGGTTTGTACGAGCAGTACTTC; V gene: TRBV2; clone size: few; D gene: TRBD2; J gene: TRBJ2-7
CDR3 protein: CASSSRTGPETQYF; CDR3 DNA: TGTGCCAGCAGCTCCCGGACAGGGCCGGAGACCCAGTACTTC; V gene: TRBV7-2; clone size: -; D gene: TRBD1; J gene: TRBJ2-5
CDR3 protein: CASTGTLRDSEAFF; CDR3 DNA: TGTGCCAGCACCGGGACACTTAGGGACTCTGAAGCTTTCTTT; V gene: TRBV10-3; clone size: -; D gene: -; J gene: TRBJ1-1
CDR3 protein: CASSPPQGASVETQYF; CDR3 DNA: TGTGCCAGCAGCCCACCCCAGGGGGCCTCCGTGGAGACCCAGTACTTC; V gene: TRBV7-9; clone size: many; D gene: TRBD1; J gene: TRBJ2-5
CDR3 protein: CASSLAGLGTQYF; CDR3 DNA: TGTGCCAGCAGCTTAGCGGGGTTAGGGACCCAGTACTTC; V gene: TRBV7-2; clone size: -; D gene: -; J gene: TRBJ2-5
CDR3 protein: CAISESLSGNTDTQYF; CDR3 DNA: TGTGCCATCAGTGAGTCTTTATCCGGTAACACAGATACGCAGTATTTT; V gene: TRBV10-3; clone size: -; D gene: -; J gene: TRBJ2-3
CDR3 protein: CASSDGRGRGNTIYF; CDR3 DNA: TGTGCCAGCAGTGACGGCAGGGGGCGAGGAAACACCATATATTTT; V gene: TRBV10-3; clone size: few; D gene: TRBD1; J gene: TRBJ1-3
CDR3 protein: CASSQEGLAAPYEQYF; CDR3 DNA: TGTGCCAGCAGCCAAGAGGGTCTAGCAGCACCCTACGAGCAGTACTTC; V gene: TRBV4-2; clone size: many; D gene: -; J gene: TRBJ2-7
CDR3 protein: CAISGWLNTEAFF; CDR3 DNA: TGTGCCATCAGTGGGTGGCTGAACACTGAAGCTTTCTTT; V gene: TRBV10-3; clone size: many; D gene: -; J gene: TRBJ1-1
CDR3 protein: CATNVGNTEAFF; CDR3 DNA: TGTGCCACTAATGTAGGGAACACTGAAGCTTTCTTT; V gene: TRBV28; clone size: few; D gene: -; J gene: TRBJ1-1
CDR3 protein: CASSPPDRLGGYGYTF; CDR3 DNA: TGTGCCAGTAGTCCTCCGGACAGGCTTGGGGGCTATGGCTACACCTTC; V gene: TRBV19; clone size: many; D gene: TRBD1; J gene: TRBJ1-2
CDR3 protein: CASTVDSNYGYTF; CDR3 DNA: TGTGCCAGCACTGTTGACAGTAACTATGGCTACACCTTC; V gene: TRBV5-4; clone size: once; D gene: -; J gene: TRBJ1-2
CDR3 protein: CATSDTGTGGLDTQYF; CDR3 DNA: TGTGCCACCAGTGACACCGGGACAGGGGGATTAGATACGCAGTATTTT; V gene: TRBV12-3/TRBV12-4; clone size: -; D gene: TRBD1; J gene: TRBJ2-3
CDR3 protein: CSARGTGGGEKLFF; CDR3 DNA: TGCAGTGCTAGAGGGACAGGGGGGGGTGAAAAACTGTTTTTT; V gene: TRBV20-1; clone size: -; D gene: TRBD1; J gene: TRBJ1-4
CDR3 protein: CASRVSRASIQGYTF; CDR3 DNA: TGTGCCAGCCGAGTTAGCCGGGCCTCGATTCAGGGCTACACCTTC; V gene: TRBV10-3; clone size: few; D gene: -; J gene: TRBJ1-2
CDR3 protein: CASSDGTGGGKLFF; CDR3 DNA: TGTGCCAGCAGTGACGGGACAGGGGGTGGAAAACTGTTTTTT; V gene: TRBV6-5; clone size: -; D gene: TRBD1; J gene: TRBJ1-4
CDR3 protein: CASSPTGVDNSPLHF; CDR3 DNA: TGTGCCAGCAGCCCTACAGGTGTGGATAATTCACCCCTCCACTTT; V gene: TRBV12-3/TRBV12-4; clone size: many; D gene: -; J gene: TRBJ1-6
CDR3 protein: CASKNGPMNTEAFF; CDR3 DNA: TGTGCCAGTAAGAACGGACCAATGAACACTGAAGCTTTCTTT; V gene: TRBV19; clone size: many; D gene: -; J gene: TRBJ1-1
CDR3 protein: CASSRGQGGKYEQYF; CDR3 DNA: TGTGCCAGCAGCCGGGGACAGGGTGGGAAATACGAGCAGTACTTC; V gene: TRBV7-6; clone size: -; D gene: TRBD1; J gene: TRBJ2-7
CDR3 protein: CASSEAEFYEQYF; CDR3 DNA: TGCGCCAGCAGTGAGGCAGAGTTCTACGAGCAGTACTTC; V gene: TRBV10-2; clone size: once; D gene: -; J gene: TRBJ2-7
CDR3 protein: CASSPRTVSQETQYF; CDR3 DNA: TGTGCCAGCAGTCCAAGGACAGTATCCCAAGAGACCCAGTACTTC; V gene: TRBV12-3/TRBV12-4; clone size: many; D gene: -; J gene: TRBJ2-5
CDR3 protein: CASSSRSRDEQFF; CDR3 DNA: TGTGCCAGCAGCTCCCGGAGCAGGGATGAGCAGTTCTTC; V gene: TRBV12-3/TRBV12-4; clone size: many; D gene: -; J gene: TRBJ2-1
CDR3 protein: CASSVRQGATEAFF; CDR3 DNA: TGCGCCAGCAGCGTTCGACAGGGTGCCACTGAAGCTTTCTTT; V gene: TRBV5-1; clone size: -; D gene: TRBD1; J gene: TRBJ1-1
CDR3 protein: CASSPDNSYEQYF; CDR3 DNA: TGTGCCAGCAGCCCCGACAACTCCTACGAGCAGTACTTC; V gene: TRBV12-3/TRBV12-4; clone size: many; D gene: -; J gene: TRBJ2-7
CDR3 protein: CASRRQPTSTGELFF; CDR3 DNA: TGTGCCAGTAGGAGGCAGCCAACGAGCACCGGGGAGCTGTTTTTT; V gene: TRBV19; clone size: -; D gene: -; J gene: TRBJ2-2